This TCR beta chain was retrieved from a study of patients with pleural tuberculosis. TCRdb called the reads again in MiXCR, with one record for every CDR3 protein. The sample includes some 48,000 distinct CDR3 sequences, under 8.5% of them seen just once. CDR1 SQVTM and CDR2 ANQGSEA come from the germline V gene. V lost 3 bases, J lost 9 bases, and 15 bases lay in between. The CDR3 loop spans 12 amino acids. This clonotype was observed a handful of times. This sequence was found in a human donor with pleural tuberculosis. The J gene is TRBJ2-7, the V gene TRBV29-1; possible D gene TRBD2, 5 bases. The CDR3 DNA sequence: TGCAGCGTTGATGTGGGCCGGGGTGGGCAGTACTTC. This translates into CSVDVGRGGQYF.